The rows below give T cell receptor beta chains drawn from one sample of a study of identifying expanded T cells in peripheral blood. Only in-frame clones appear in the TCRdb table, and some are missing; sequencing was by immunoSEQ multiplex PCR. The sample lists some 130,000 clones; approximately 86% were seen once. The sequenced sample was blood. Receptor source: a person between 18 and 70 years old in good health. Each CDR3 is given with its conserved first and last residue. The D gene is left open where the match is weak. Clone size is not always given. Where it is, it says once, few, many or a class for expanded clones.

clone_size	d_call	v_call	j_call	cdr3_aa	cdr3_nt
-	-	TRBV9	TRBJ2-7	CASNLQGYEQYF	TGTGCCAGCAACTTACAGGGCTACGAGCAGTACTTC
-	-	TRBV28	TRBJ1-5	CASSPQTQPQHF	TGTGCCAGCAGTCCCCAGACTCAGCCCCAGCATTTT
-	-	TRBV11-3	TRBJ2-7	CASSSLSDAHGEQYF	TGTGCCAGCAGCTCGTTGTCGGACGCTCACGGGGAGCAGTACTTC
-	-	TRBV7-7	TRBJ1-5	CASSLDRNQPQHF	TGTGCCAGCAGCTTAGACAGAAATCAGCCCCAGCATTTT
-	TRBD1	TRBV4-2	TRBJ2-4	CASSQRQGRAIQYF	TGTGCCAGCAGCCAGAGACAGGGACGAGCCATTCAGTACTTC
-	-	TRBV7-6	TRBJ2-1	CASSARLSGAFDYEQFF	TGTGCCAGCAGCGCCCGCCTTAGCGGAGCCTTTGACTATGAGCAGTTCTTC
-	TRBD1	TRBV2	TRBJ1-5	CASSEDRGSNQPQHF	TGTGCCAGCAGTGAAGACAGGGGCAGCAATCAGCCCCAGCATTTT
-	-	TRBV6-6	TRBJ2-1	CASSYYRDSYNEQFF	TGTGCCAGCAGTTATTACAGGGACTCCTACAATGAGCAGTTCTTC
-	-	TRBV14	TRBJ2-5	CASSQAVVSETQYF	TGTGCCAGCAGCCAAGCGGTAGTTTCAGAGACCCAGTACTTC
-	-	TRBV19	TRBJ1-3	CASIETGTKVPTGNTIYF	TGTGCCAGTATTGAAACCGGGACGAAAGTGCCGACTGGAAACACCATATATTTT
-	TRBD1	TRBV2	TRBJ1-1	CASSPLGQPNTEAFF	TGTGCCAGCAGCCCCTTGGGACAGCCGAACACTGAAGCTTTCTTT
-	-	TRBV6-1	TRBJ1-5	CASSENTNQPQHF	TGTGCCAGCAGTGAGAACACCAATCAGCCCCAGCATTTT
-	-	TRBV2	TRBJ2-1	CASVWAGNNEQFF	TGTGCCAGCGTGTGGGCGGGAAACAATGAGCAGTTCTTC
once	-	TRBV11-3	TRBJ1-1	CASSLGPGRAMNTEAFF	TGTGCCAGCAGCTTAGGCCCCGGCAGGGCCATGAACACTGAAGCTTTCTTT
-	TRBD1	TRBV28	TRBJ1-2	CASSFPGGDPEVYGYTF	TGTGCCAGCAGTTTTCCAGGGGGAGACCCTGAAGTCTATGGCTACACCTTC
-	TRBD1	TRBV25-1	TRBJ1-4	CASSDPSGTAEKLFF	TGTGCCAGCAGTGACCCGTCCGGGACAGCTGAAAAACTGTTTTTT
-	TRBD2	TRBV5-4	TRBJ2-5	CASSRLAGGPGAETQYF	TGTGCCAGCAGCCGACTAGCGGGAGGGCCAGGAGCCGAGACCCAGTACTTC
-	-	TRBV9	TRBJ2-3	CASSVAGVADTQYF	TGTGCCAGCAGCGTAGCGGGAGTCGCAGATACGCAGTATTTT